The TCR beta chain under discussion was sequenced for a study of read filtering for tumor transcriptome and immune sequencing. Study overall: Transcriptome libraries were built from DNase-treated RNA.

Every patient had bone marrow sampled while the disease was active. This clonotype came up many times. Its specificity is not known. Study findings and constraints: Even smaller IR-seq throughput identified most shared clonotypes. About 82% of IR-seq clonotypes had a single read, yet these held around 3.3% of reads.

Molecular barcoded adaptors covering alpha/delta and beta/gamma chains were used on around 370 ng RNA. In TCRdb, the reads were re-called with MiXCR into one record per CDR3 protein. The table lists roughly 59,000 distinct CDR3 sequences, around 20% of them singletons. The CDR3 consists of 15 residues. The J segment lost 4 bases and the V segment lost 6 bases, leaving 11 bases of the junction unmatched. The sample comprised a population of CD138-negative cells sorted from bone marrow. The chain joins TRBV12-3 or TRBV12-4 to TRBJ2-5; 7 nucleotides match TRBD2. This receptor was obtained from a donor at least 40 years old with multiple myeloma. CDR3 in amino acids: CASSPRLAGGETQYF. The CDR3 DNA follows: TGTGCCAGCAGCCCCCGACTAGCCGGAGGAGAGACCCAGTACTTC.